What follows is one TCR beta chain and its context. Its antigen is unknown. A J-beta primer mix and a sample-barcoded 5' primer were used in a second PCR of roughly 6 to 12 cycles. MiXCR was run by TCRdb on the 5' RACE reads, yielding one entry per CDR3 protein. The table has approximately 2,000,000 distinct CDR3 sequences, around 40% seen once. This entry comes from a study of blood T cells in healthy people across ages. Study-wide results and limits: Bulk PBMC profiling left naive and antigen-experienced comparisons inconclusive. Estimates based on one million T cells were treated as lower bounds.

In germline, CDR1 is SGHNT, CDR2 YYREEE (reference sequence). The CDR3 totals 14 residues. V was cut by 1 base and J by 7 bases, with 11 bases left in between. The receptor comes from a human donor in good health. The specimen was blood. The V and J genes are TRBV5-4 and TRBJ2-2; D is possibly TRBD2 (5 bases). CDR3 amino acids: CASSLPRRSGELFF. Here the CDR3 DNA reads TGTGCCAGCAGCTTGCCTCGGAGGAGCGGGGAGCTGTTTTTT.